The 6 T cell receptor beta chains in this list originate from one sample, sequenced in a study of blood T cell repertoires in COVID-19. Profiling relied on immunoSEQ multiplex PCR, and the TCRdb table lists in-frame clones only, not all of them. The table records over 60,000 clones, about 77% of them present only once. The sample was peripheral blood. These receptors were obtained from a human donor in a cohort sampled during active COVID-19.

The chain combines TRBV5-1 with TRBJ2-7, with D unresolved. Between the trimmed V and J ends, which lost 4 bases and 3 bases, there was a span of 14 bases. Germline loops: CDR1 SGHRS, CDR2 YFSETQ. This CDR3 spans 14 amino acids. The CDR3 DNA reads TGCGCCAGCAGCGGGCCCCCAAAGGACTACGAGCAGTACTTC. Amino acid sequence: CASSGPPKDYEQYF. The whole variable domain, remainder taken from reference TRBV5-1 and TRBJ2-7, is KAGVTQTPRYLIKTRGQQVTLSCSPISGHRSVSWYQQTPGQGLQFLFEYFSETQRNKGNFPGRFSGRQFSNSRSEMNVSTLELGDSALYLCASSGPPKDYEQYFGPGTRLTVT.

The chain employs TRBV9 and TRBJ2-1; the D gene is possibly TRBD2 (6 bases). Germline V gene lookup returns CDR1 SGDLS and CDR2 YYNGEE. This CDR3 has 15 amino acids. V was clipped by 1 base and J by 6 bases, with 14 bases between them. DNA for the CDR3: TGTGCCAGCAGCGTAATGACGGGAGTAGGCAATGAGCAGTTCTTC. Protein sequence: CASSVMTGVGNEQFF.

This rearrangement joins TRBV28 to TRBJ2-1, with D hard to call. This CDR3 region has 15 residues. The V and J ends lost 3 bases and 2 bases respectively, with 11 bases between them. Germline V CDR1 and CDR2: MDHEN, SYDVKM. The CDR3 loop is CASSFLVAPYNEQFF. The CDR3 DNA sequence: TGTGCCAGCAGTTTTTTGGTAGCACCCTACAATGAGCAGTTCTTC.

The chain has TRBV30 and TRBJ2-3, with 11 bases aligning to TRBD2. V was pared by 5 bases and J by 7 bases, with 2 bases of the junction left unmatched. The germline V gene has CDR1 GTSNPN and CDR2 SVGIG (reference sequence). The CDR3 runs to 12 residues. The CDR3 protein is CAWRTSGHTQYF. The CDR3 region has the DNA TGTGCCTGGCGGACTAGCGGGCATACGCAGTATTTT.

The chain combines TRBV2 with TRBJ2-7; 7 nucleotides match TRBD2. Trimming took 4 bases from V and 3 from J; bases not matched to a gene: 6. The CDR3 sequence is 14 residues long. Germline CDR1 SNHLY, CDR2 FYNNEI. The CDR3 reads CASSARRTSYEQYF. The CDR3 nucleotides read TGTGCCAGCAGTGCCCGTAGGACTAGCTACGAGCAGTACTTC.

The chain couples TRBV5-4 to TRBJ1-1, with 9 bases matching TRBD1. Germline V CDR1 and CDR2: SGHNT, YYREEE (reference sequence). J gave up 5 bases and V 3 bases, and 11 bases lay outside the gene matches. The CDR3 consists of 16 residues. The CDR3 is CASSSGGTGIGTEAFF. As DNA, the CDR3 is TGTGCCAGCAGCTCGGGCGGGACAGGGATCGGGACTGAAGCTTTCTTT.